One sample yielded the 28 T cell receptor beta chains listed below, sequenced in a study of resident and recirculating memory T cells in vitiligo. TCRdb keeps only in-frame clones here, not all; method: immunoSEQ multiplex PCR. The table shows tens of thousands of clones, with about 92% occurring only once. Sequenced input: blood. The receptors come from a male donor with vitiligo.

The rearrangement joins TRBV28 to TRBJ2-1; 11 bases map to TRBD1. The V segment lost 8 bases and the J segment 6 bases; nucleotides outside the gene matches: 6. The CDR3 is 14 amino acids. The V gene's germline CDR1 is MDHEN and CDR2 SYDVKM. The CDR3 is CASLGTGGINEQFF. The CDR3 bases are TGTGCCAGCCTAGGGACAGGGGGTATCAATGAGCAGTTCTTC.

This chain uses TRBV5-4 with TRBJ2-5; possible D gene TRBD2, 7 bases. Trimming shortened V by 1 base and J by 5 bases, and 18 bases separated the two germline ends. CDR3 size: 16 residues. Germline assignment: CDR1 SGHNT and CDR2 YYREEE (reference sequence). CDR3 sequence: CASSLRRGGAGETQYF. DNA of the CDR3: TGTGCCAGCAGCTTGCGTAGAGGGGGGGCAGGGGAGACCCAGTACTTC.

The chain combines TRBV5-4 with TRBJ1-1; D may be TRBD1 (6 bases). This CDR3 contains 15 residues. CDR1 is SGHNT, CDR2 YYREEE, per germline (reference sequence). V lost 2 bases and J lost 3, with 14 bases in between. The CDR3: CASSFGRGGYTEAFF. The CDR3 DNA sequence: TGTGCCAGCAGCTTCGGTAGGGGGGGATACACTGAAGCTTTCTTT.

The chain has TRBV5-1 and TRBJ2-1, with D unresolved. The CDR3 is 13 amino acids. V was clipped by 0 bases and J by 5 bases, with 6 bases between them. The germline V gene has CDR1 SGHRS and CDR2 YFSETQ. The CDR3 sequence: CASSLGLDNEQFF. The CDR3 DNA reads TGCGCCAGCAGCTTGGGTCTAGACAATGAGCAGTTCTTC.

The chain links TRBV10-2 to TRBJ2-7; perhaps TRBD2 as D (6 bases). CDR1 is WSHSY, CDR2 SAAADI, per germline. V lost 6 bases and J 3 bases, leaving 12 bases between the germline ends. The CDR3 runs to 13 residues. The CDR3 nucleotides are TGCGCCAGCAGGGGGGGATCCAACTACGAGCAGTACTTC. It encodes CASRGGSNYEQYF.

The rearrangement links TRBV27 to TRBJ2-1; D might be TRBD2 (6 bases). The CDR3 consists of 15 residues. V gave up 7 bases and J gave up 6 bases, with 19 bases separating them. Germline V gene lookup returns CDR1 MNHEY and CDR2 SMNVEV (reference sequence). The CDR3 sequence is CASNSGGRVANEQFF. The CDR3 bases are TGTGCCAGCAATAGTGGAGGGAGAGTTGCCAATGAGCAGTTCTTC.

The chain links TRBV30 to TRBJ1-4, with 12 bases that match TRBD1. CDR1 and CDR2 from the germline V gene are GTSNPN and SVGIG (reference sequence). There are 17 residues in the CDR3. Losses at the gene ends were 5 bases for V and 8 bases for J; bases not matched to a gene: 15. Written as DNA, the CDR3 is TGTGCCTGGGGCGGGACAGGGGGCAGTCAGGTTAAAGAAAAACTGTTTTTT. This sequence encodes CAWGGTGGSQVKEKLFF.

This chain links TRBV7-2 with TRBJ2-4; D perhaps matches TRBD2 (6 bases). CDR3 length: 16 amino acids. Germline V CDR1 and CDR2: SGHTA, FQGNSA. V gave up 3 bases and J gave up 7 bases, with 19 bases separating them. The CDR3 spells CASSFSGTPGGNIQYF. In DNA form, the CDR3 reads TGTGCCAGCAGCTTCTCCGGGACTCCCGGAGGGAACATTCAGTACTTC.

This chain joins TRBV7-8 and TRBJ2-4, with a tentative D call TRBD2 (6 bases). This CDR3 is 17 amino acids long. CDR1 is SGHVS and CDR2 is FQNEAQ in the germline V gene. Trimming removed 2 bases at V and 1 base at J, with 15 bases between. As DNA, the CDR3 is TGTGCCAGCAGCTTATCGGAGGGACCGCGGGCCAAAAACATTCAGTACTTC. It specifies CASSLSEGPRAKNIQYF.

The CDR3 DNA sequence: TGTGCCAGCAGTCCCCTACAGGGGGCAGGAAACATTCAGTACTTC. It specifies CASSPLQGAGNIQYF. The gene calls are TRBV27 and TRBJ2-4; 9 bases are a match to TRBD1. From germline, CDR1 is MNHEY and CDR2 SMNVEV (reference sequence). The ends lost 5 bases at V and 6 bases at J; junction bases unmatched: 8. This CDR3 has 15 amino acids.

CDR3 coding DNA: TGTGCCAGTAGTCCCCTGACAGGTGCTTATAGCAATCAGCCCCAGCATTTT. Protein product: CASSPLTGAYSNQPQHF. The rearrangement joins TRBV19 to TRBJ1-5; a weak D match, TRBD1 (6 bases). Germline CDR1 and CDR2: LNHDA and SQIVND (reference sequence). V lost 5 bases, J lost 0 bases, and 17 bases lay in between. The CDR3 is 17 residues long.

The chain has TRBV4-2 and TRBJ1-1; TRBD1 is a possible D gene (6 bases). The CDR3 totals 14 residues. Germline CDR1 and CDR2: LGHNA and YNFKEQ. The V gene lost 3 bases and the J gene lost 2 bases, with 10 bases spanning the gap. The CDR3 coding sequence is TGTGCCAGCAGCCATAACAGGGTCAACACTGAAGCTTTCTTT. The encoded protein is CASSHNRVNTEAFF.

The rearrangement links TRBV6-8 to TRBJ1-2; weak D call: TRBD1 (6 bases). From germline, CDR1 is MNHGY and CDR2 SAAAGT. V lost 11 bases, J lost 6 bases, and 16 bases lay in between. The CDR3 length is 12 residues. Here the CDR3 DNA reads TGTGCCCCGGGGGGGCTCGGGGATGGCTACACCTTC. The encoded protein is CAPGGLGDGYTF.

This sequence joins TRBV27 and TRBJ1-4; D is ambiguous. Germline values: CDR1 MNHEY, CDR2 SMNVEV (reference sequence). CDR3 length: 15 amino acids. Trimming removed 6 bases from V and 0 bases from J, with 11 bases in between. CDR3 nucleotide sequence: TGTGCCAGCAGCCTGATAGCAGCAACTAATGAAAAACTGTTTTTT. Its translation is CASSLIAATNEKLFF.

The chain combines TRBV6-1 with TRBJ1-5, with TRBD1 identical over 10 bases. From germline, CDR1 is MNHNS and CDR2 SASEGT. J lost 6 bases, V lost 3 bases, and 5 bases had no gene match. The CDR3 contains 15 residues. The CDR3 spells CASSEGQGIGQPQHF. CDR3 sequence (DNA): TGTGCCAGCAGTGAGGGACAGGGGATCGGTCAGCCCCAGCATTTT.

This chain uses TRBV30 with TRBJ2-5; no clear D. Trimming removed 1 base from V and 4 bases from J, with 16 bases in between. The CDR3 loop spans 15 amino acids. Germline CDR1 reads GTSNPN; CDR2 reads SVGIG (reference sequence). Here the CDR3 reads CAWSASKRSGETQYF. In nucleotides, the CDR3 is TGTGCCTGGAGTGCCTCAAAGAGATCCGGAGAGACCCAGTACTTC. The whole variable domain, filled in from reference TRBV30 and TRBJ2-5, reads SQTIHQWPATLVQPVGSPLSLECTVEGTSNPNLYWYRQAAGRGLQLLFYSVGIGQISSEVPQNLSASRPQDRQFILSSKKLLLSDSGFYLCAWSASKRSGETQYFGPGTRLLVL.

V and J are TRBV9 and TRBJ1-3; maybe TRBD1 (6 bases). CDR3 length: 16 amino acids. Trimming took 0 bases from V and 1 from J, leaving 11 bases between them. Germline CDR1 reads SGDLS; CDR2 reads YYNGEE. The CDR3 DNA follows: TGTGCCAGCAGCGTAGGTATCAGGGGTTCTGGAAACACCATATATTTT. It specifies CASSVGIRGSGNTIYF.

The rearrangement uses TRBV4-1 and TRBJ2-7, with D unclear. V lost 0 bases, J lost 1 base, and 10 bases lay in between. This CDR3 has 15 residues. Germline loops: CDR1 MGHRA, CDR2 YSYEKL. CDR3 in DNA: TGCGCCAGCAGCCAAGATGGGCCCAGGTCCTACGAGCAGTACTTC. It codes for CASSQDGPRSYEQYF.

V usage is TRBV7-8 and J usage is TRBJ2-3; D not resolved. Deletions cut 5 bases from V and 0 bases from J, with 9 bases between. CDR3 length: 14 amino acids. Germline V gene sequence: CDR1 SGHVS, CDR2 FQNEAQ. The CDR3 spells CASSPLTSTDTQYF. For the CDR3, the DNA is TGTGCCAGCAGCCCATTGACTAGCACAGATACGCAGTATTTT.

This chain links TRBV5-1 with TRBJ2-7; 7 bases align to TRBD2. The V segment lost 4 bases and the J segment 5 bases; nucleotides outside the gene matches: 9. Germline V gives CDR1 SGHRS, CDR2 YFSETQ. This CDR3 is 14 amino acids long. In DNA, the CDR3 is TGCGCCAGCAGCCTGAGAGCGGGAATGGACGAGCAGTACTTC. Translation gives CASSLRAGMDEQYF.

V and J are TRBV5-6 and TRBJ2-5, with 8 nucleotides matching TRBD1. The germline gives CDR1 SGHDT, CDR2 YYEEEE. The ends lost 5 bases at V and 4 bases at J; junction bases unmatched: 16. The length of the CDR3 is 17 residues. As DNA, the CDR3 is TGTGCCAGCAGTCCAGGGCCCGGGACAGGCCCCCGAGAGACCCAGTACTTC. Residues: CASSPGPGTGPRETQYF. Full variable domain (outside the CDR3, taken from reference TRBV5-6 and TRBJ2-5): DAGVTQSPTHLIKTRGQQVTLRCSPKSGHDTVSWYQQALGQGPQFIFQYYEEEERQRGNFPDRFSGHQFPNYSSELNVNALLLGDSALYLCASSPGPGTGPRETQYFGPGTRLLVL.

As concerns this clone: This CDR3 is also generated by other DNA sequences in the sample. The CDR3 DNA sequence: TGTGCCAGCTCGCCGGGACTAGTCGACGAGCAGTACTTC. It is translated as CASSPGLVDEQYF. The chain couples TRBV18 to TRBJ2-7, with 8 nucleotides matching TRBD2. In germline, CDR1 is KGHSH, CDR2 LQKENI. Losses at the gene ends were 6 bases for V and 5 bases for J; bases not matched to a gene: 6. The CDR3 loop spans 13 amino acids.

This chain uses TRBV5-8 with TRBJ2-6, with D unclear. Germline lookup yields CDR1 SGHTS and CDR2 YDEGEE. This CDR3 comprises 15 residues. V was clipped by 1 base and J by 0 bases, with 5 bases between them. The CDR3 is CASSLFSSGANVLTF. The CDR3 DNA reads as TGTGCCAGCAGCTTGTTTAGCTCTGGGGCCAACGTCCTGACTTTC.

The chain combines TRBV28 with TRBJ1-3; D uncertain. The CDR3 runs 15 residues. The germline V gene encodes CDR1 MDHEN and CDR2 SYDVKM. The V and J ends lost 2 bases and 0 bases respectively, with 8 bases between them. CDR3 nucleotide sequence: TGTGCCAGCAGTTTAGGTACGAGCTCTGGAAACACCATATATTTT. Its translation: CASSLGTSSGNTIYF.

The CDR3 region is CASSDWVGTGESYEQYF. The CDR3 coding sequence is TGTGCCAGCAGTGACTGGGTCGGGACAGGGGAATCCTACGAGCAGTACTTC. The chain links TRBV6-4 to TRBJ2-7, with 10 bases that match TRBD1. V lost 1 base, J lost 1 base, and 7 bases stayed unmatched. The CDR3 totals 17 residues. The germline gives CDR1 MRHNA, CDR2 SNTAGT.

The V and J genes are TRBV12-5 and TRBJ2-1, with TRBD2 identical over 9 bases. Trimming cost V 2 bases and J 5 bases; bases outside gene matches: 10. The germline V gene encodes CDR1 LGHNT and CDR2 FRNRAP. The CDR3 spans 17 residues. CDR3 amino acids: CASGLWPGTSSHNEQFF. CDR3 in DNA: TGTGCTAGTGGTTTGTGGCCCGGGACTAGCTCACACAATGAGCAGTTCTTC.

This clone was seen more than once but under ten times. The genes are TRBV4-2 and TRBJ2-5; possibly TRBD1 for D (6 bases). The length of the CDR3 is 15 residues. V was cut by 4 bases and J by 5 bases, with 17 bases left in between. Per germline, CDR1 LGHNA and CDR2 YNFKEQ. The CDR3 region has the DNA TGTGCCAGCAGCCTAGGACTGGGGGCTTCTGAGACCCAGTACTTC. This gives the protein CASSLGLGASETQYF.

This sequence joins TRBV29-1 and TRBJ2-7, with a weak D call TRBD2 (5 bases). Looked up from germline, CDR1 is SQVTM and CDR2 is ANQGSEA. The CDR3 runs to 15 residues. The V gene lost 1 base and the J gene lost 6 bases, with 19 bases spanning the gap. The CDR3 nucleotides are TGCAGCGTTGAAGGGGGAAGGAGAGGGCTCGGCGAGCAGTACTTC. As protein: CSVEGGRRGLGEQYF.